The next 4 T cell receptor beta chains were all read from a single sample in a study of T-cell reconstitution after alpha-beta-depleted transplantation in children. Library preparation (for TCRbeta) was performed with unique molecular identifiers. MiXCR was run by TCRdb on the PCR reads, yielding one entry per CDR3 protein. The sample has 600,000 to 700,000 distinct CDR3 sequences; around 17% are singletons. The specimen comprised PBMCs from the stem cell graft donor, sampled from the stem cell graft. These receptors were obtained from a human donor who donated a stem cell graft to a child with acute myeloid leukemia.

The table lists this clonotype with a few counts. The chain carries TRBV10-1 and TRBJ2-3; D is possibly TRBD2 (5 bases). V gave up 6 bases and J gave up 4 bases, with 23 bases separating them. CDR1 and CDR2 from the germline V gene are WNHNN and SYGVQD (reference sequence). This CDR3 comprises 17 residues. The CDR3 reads CASRASQRRSPPDTQYF. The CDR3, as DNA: TGCGCCAGCAGAGCCTCCCAGCGGAGGTCGCCTCCAGATACGCAGTATTTT.

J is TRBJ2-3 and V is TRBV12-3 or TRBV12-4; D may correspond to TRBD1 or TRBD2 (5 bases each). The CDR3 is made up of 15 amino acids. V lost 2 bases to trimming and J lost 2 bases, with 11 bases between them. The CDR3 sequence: CASSLWGGYTDTQYF. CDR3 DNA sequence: TGTGCCAGCAGTTTATGGGGCGGGTACACAGATACGCAGTATTTT.

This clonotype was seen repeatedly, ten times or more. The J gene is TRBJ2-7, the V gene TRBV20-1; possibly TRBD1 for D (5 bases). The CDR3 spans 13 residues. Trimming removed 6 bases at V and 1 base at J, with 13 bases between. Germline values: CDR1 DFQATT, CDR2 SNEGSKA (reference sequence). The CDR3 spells CSARRQGSYEQYF. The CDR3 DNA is TGCAGTGCAAGACGGCAGGGTTCCTACGAGCAGTACTTC.

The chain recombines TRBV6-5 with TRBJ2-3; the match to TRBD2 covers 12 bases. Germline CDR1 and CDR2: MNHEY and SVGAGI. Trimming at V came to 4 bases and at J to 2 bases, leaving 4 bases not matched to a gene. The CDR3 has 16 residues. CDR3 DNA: TGTGCCAGCAGTTTGACTAGCGGGGGCCCCACAGATACGCAGTATTTT. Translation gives CASSLTSGGPTDTQYF.